A selection of T cell receptor beta chains follows, all from one sample in a study of identical twins. TCRdb fed the 5' RACE reads into MiXCR, producing one record per CDR3 protein. The table records fewer than 900,000 distinct CDR3 sequences, 21% of them present only once. These sequences were also reported in another study, on T cells expressing NK-cell markers.

Material for sequencing was PBMCs. The source is a woman aged 18-29 years in good health. The CDR3 runs from the conserved cysteine through the conserved F or W. A D gene is named only where the DNA matches it firmly. A row's size may be missing; if present it is once, few, many or a size class.

D gene: .
clone size: .
J gene: TRBJ1-3
V gene: TRBV4-2
CDR3 protein: CASSQGTVGIYF
CDR3 DNA: TGTGCCAGCAGCCAAGGGACAGTGGGCATATATTTT

D gene: .
clone size: few
J gene: TRBJ2-7
V gene: TRBV5-1
CDR3 protein: CASSLDGGRYEQYF
CDR3 DNA: TGCGCCAGCAGCTTGGATGGGGGCCGCTACGAGCAGTACTTC

D gene: .
clone size: many
J gene: TRBJ2-1
V gene: TRBV7-9
CDR3 protein: CASSLKSSYNEQFF
CDR3 DNA: TGTGCCAGCAGCTTAAAAAGCTCCTACAATGAGCAGTTCTTC

D gene: .
clone size: few
J gene: TRBJ1-4
V gene: TRBV5-5
CDR3 protein: CASRSWGLEKLFF
CDR3 DNA: TGTGCCAGCAGGTCCTGGGGTTTGGAAAAACTGTTTTTT

D gene: .
clone size: few
J gene: TRBJ1-4
V gene: TRBV7-2
CDR3 protein: CASSPRVHHEKLFF
CDR3 DNA: TGTGCCAGCAGCCCTCGGGTCCACCATGAAAAACTGTTTTTT

D gene: TRBD1
clone size: few
J gene: TRBJ2-5
V gene: TRBV2
CDR3 protein: CASSADRGETQYF
CDR3 DNA: TGTGCCAGCAGCGCCGACAGGGGGGAGACCCAGTACTTC

D gene: TRBD1
clone size: few
J gene: TRBJ1-1
V gene: TRBV4-3
CDR3 protein: CASSQDRGQGTEAFF
CDR3 DNA: TGCGCCAGCAGCCAAGATAGAGGACAGGGAACTGAAGCTTTCTTT

D gene: .
clone size: .
J gene: TRBJ1-4
V gene: TRBV20-1
CDR3 protein: CSATGAHEKLFF
CDR3 DNA: TGCAGTGCTACGGGGGCACATGAAAAACTGTTTTTT

D gene: TRBD2
clone size: .
J gene: TRBJ2-1
V gene: TRBV19
CDR3 protein: CARNWEGTSGRDEQFF
CDR3 DNA: TGTGCCAGGAATTGGGAGGGGACTAGCGGGAGGGATGAGCAGTTCTTC

D gene: .
clone size: few
J gene: TRBJ1-1
V gene: TRBV5-1
CDR3 protein: CASSYGQPNTEAFF
CDR3 DNA: TGCGCCAGCAGTTACGGACAGCCGAACACTGAAGCTTTCTTT

D gene: .
clone size: .
J gene: TRBJ2-2
V gene: TRBV15
CDR3 protein: CATSSQKAGELFF
CDR3 DNA: TGTGCCACCAGCAGCCAAAAAGCTGGGGAGCTGTTTTTT

D gene: TRBD1
clone size: .
J gene: TRBJ1-4
V gene: TRBV15
CDR3 protein: CATSRDWGQGTNEKLFF
CDR3 DNA: TGTGCCACCAGCAGAGATTGGGGACAGGGAACTAATGAAAAACTGTTTTTT

D gene: .
clone size: few
J gene: TRBJ2-3
V gene: TRBV27
CDR3 protein: CASSLIASIISNTQYF
CDR3 DNA: TGTGCCAGCAGTTTAATCGCCTCAATAATTAGTAATACGCAGTATTTT

D gene: .
clone size: .
J gene: TRBJ1-2
V gene: TRBV19
CDR3 protein: CASSIPRVTNYGYTF
CDR3 DNA: TGTGCCAGTAGTATCCCCCGCGTTACCAACTATGGCTACACCTTC

D gene: .
clone size: many
J gene: TRBJ2-2
V gene: TRBV29-1
CDR3 protein: CSGGALNTGELFF
CDR3 DNA: TGCAGCGGGGGTGCACTGAACACCGGGGAGCTGTTTTTT

D gene: .
clone size: many
J gene: TRBJ2-7
V gene: TRBV12-3/TRBV12-4
CDR3 protein: CASSPPGPRPYEQYF
CDR3 DNA: TGTGCCAGCAGTCCGCCGGGACCGAGACCCTACGAGCAGTACTTC

D gene: .
clone size: few
J gene: TRBJ1-2
V gene: TRBV9
CDR3 protein: CASSSQENYGYTF
CDR3 DNA: TGTGCCAGCAGCTCTCAGGAAAACTATGGCTACACCTTC

D gene: .
clone size: .
J gene: TRBJ2-1
V gene: TRBV12-3/TRBV12-4
CDR3 protein: CASSFLSGGSNEQFF
CDR3 DNA: TGTGCCAGCAGTTTTTTATCGGGTGGGTCCAATGAGCAGTTCTTC

D gene: .
clone size: .
J gene: TRBJ2-7
V gene: TRBV4-2
CDR3 protein: CASSEPRDGRYYEQYF
CDR3 DNA: TGTGCCAGCAGCGAACCCCGGGACGGGAGATACTACGAGCAGTACTTC

D gene: TRBD2
clone size: .
J gene: TRBJ2-3
V gene: TRBV20-1
CDR3 protein: CSADGGRGGPEVADTQYF
CDR3 DNA: TGCAGTGCCGATGGTGGGCGGGGGGGCCCGGAAGTCGCAGATACGCAGTATTTT

D gene: TRBD1
clone size: few
J gene: TRBJ1-2
V gene: TRBV6-5
CDR3 protein: CASSYVGQGELYGYTF
CDR3 DNA: TGTGCCAGCAGTTATGTTGGACAGGGAGAACTTTATGGCTACACCTTC

D gene: .
clone size: many
J gene: TRBJ2-7
V gene: TRBV29-1
CDR3 protein: CSVGLGSYEQYF
CDR3 DNA: TGCAGCGTGGGGTTGGGGTCCTACGAGCAGTACTTC

D gene: TRBD2
clone size: .
J gene: TRBJ2-1
V gene: TRBV6-2/TRBV6-3
CDR3 protein: CASRISGSFYNEQFF
CDR3 DNA: TGTGCCAGCAGGATTAGCGGGAGTTTTTACAATGAGCAGTTCTTC

D gene: .
clone size: few
J gene: TRBJ1-1
V gene: TRBV6-1
CDR3 protein: CASSADRTRGGTEAFF
CDR3 DNA: TGTGCCAGCAGCGCCGACAGGACCCGAGGGGGCACTGAAGCTTTCTTT

D gene: .
clone size: .
J gene: TRBJ2-5
V gene: TRBV6-5
CDR3 protein: CASSYSMGGRETQYF
CDR3 DNA: TGTGCCAGCAGTTACTCGATGGGGGGAAGGGAGACCCAGTACTTC

D gene: .
clone size: .
J gene: TRBJ1-2
V gene: TRBV7-8
CDR3 protein: CASSPERAANYGYTF
CDR3 DNA: TGTGCCAGCAGCCCCGAAAGGGCAGCTAACTATGGCTACACCTTC

D gene: .
clone size: few
J gene: TRBJ2-3
V gene: TRBV6-1
CDR3 protein: CATRYGDLTDTQYF
CDR3 DNA: TGTGCCACCCGATACGGGGACCTGACAGATACGCAGTATTTT

D gene: .
clone size: .
J gene: TRBJ2-3
V gene: TRBV29-1
CDR3 protein: CSAGGSAEDTDTQYF
CDR3 DNA: TGCAGCGCCGGTGGTTCAGCCGAAGACACAGATACGCAGTATTTT

D gene: .
clone size: .
J gene: TRBJ2-6
V gene: TRBV27
CDR3 protein: CASSLLRAASGANVLTF
CDR3 DNA: TGTGCCAGCAGTTTATTACGGGCCGCCTCTGGGGCCAACGTCCTGACTTTC

D gene: .
clone size: .
J gene: TRBJ2-1
V gene: TRBV10-1
CDR3 protein: CASSEPAGIRFF
CDR3 DNA: TGCGCCAGCAGTGAGCCGGCGGGTATTAGGTTCTTC

D gene: .
clone size: .
J gene: TRBJ1-2
V gene: TRBV18
CDR3 protein: CASSPPGYGYTF
CDR3 DNA: TGTGCCAGCTCACCTCCGGGCTATGGCTACACCTTC

D gene: TRBD2
clone size: many
J gene: TRBJ2-7
V gene: TRBV5-1
CDR3 protein: CASSSGLAGNEQYF
CDR3 DNA: TGCGCCAGCAGCTCGGGACTAGCGGGAAACGAGCAGTACTTC

D gene: TRBD2
clone size: .
J gene: TRBJ2-1
V gene: TRBV7-9
CDR3 protein: CASSPQDAGVSYNEQFF
CDR3 DNA: TGTGCCAGCAGCCCCCAAGATGCGGGAGTGTCCTACAATGAGCAGTTCTTC

D gene: .
clone size: few
J gene: TRBJ2-3
V gene: TRBV30
CDR3 protein: CAWKPIRGRSADTQYF
CDR3 DNA: TGTGCCTGGAAACCGATCCGAGGCCGTTCAGCTGATACGCAGTATTTT

D gene: .
clone size: few
J gene: TRBJ2-1
V gene: TRBV7-2
CDR3 protein: CASSSDFHDNEQFF
CDR3 DNA: TGTGCCAGCAGCTCGGACTTTCACGACAATGAGCAGTTCTTC

D gene: .
clone size: many
J gene: TRBJ1-1
V gene: TRBV7-9
CDR3 protein: CASSLGLGREAFF
CDR3 DNA: TGTGCCAGCAGCTTAGGGCTGGGCAGGGAAGCTTTCTTT

D gene: TRBD2
clone size: few
J gene: TRBJ2-1
V gene: TRBV25-1
CDR3 protein: CASSAAGSYNEQFF
CDR3 DNA: TGTGCCAGCAGTGCAGCGGGGTCTTACAATGAGCAGTTCTTC

D gene: .
clone size: few
J gene: TRBJ2-2
V gene: TRBV6-5
CDR3 protein: CASSYRLETGELFF
CDR3 DNA: TGTGCCAGCAGTTACAGGCTGGAGACCGGGGAGCTGTTTTTT

D gene: .
clone size: few
J gene: TRBJ2-1
V gene: TRBV2
CDR3 protein: CASRQTEQFF
CDR3 DNA: TGTGCCAGCAGACAAACTGAGCAGTTCTTC

D gene: TRBD1
clone size: .
J gene: TRBJ2-7
V gene: TRBV5-1
CDR3 protein: CASTNLGQSYEQYF
CDR3 DNA: TGCGCCAGCACCAACTTGGGACAGTCCTACGAGCAGTACTTC

D gene: .
clone size: few
J gene: TRBJ1-2
V gene: TRBV13
CDR3 protein: CASSTLAVNYGYTF
CDR3 DNA: TGTGCCAGCAGCACCCTGGCCGTTAACTATGGCTACACCTTC

D gene: .
clone size: few
J gene: TRBJ2-3
V gene: TRBV7-9
CDR3 protein: CASSPRVGPKKDTQYF
CDR3 DNA: TGTGCCAGCAGCCCCCGCGTGGGACCGAAGAAGGATACGCAGTATTTT

D gene: .
clone size: .
J gene: TRBJ2-4
V gene: TRBV20-1
CDR3 protein: CSARGQGDKNIQYF
CDR3 DNA: TGCAGTGCTAGAGGGCAGGGTGACAAAAACATTCAGTACTTC

D gene: .
clone size: many
J gene: TRBJ1-2
V gene: TRBV20-1
CDR3 protein: CSAQGPNGYTF
CDR3 DNA: TGCAGTGCCCAGGGGCCCAATGGCTACACCTTC

D gene: .
clone size: few
J gene: TRBJ2-5
V gene: TRBV5-1
CDR3 protein: CASSLGVGTPETQYF
CDR3 DNA: TGCGCCAGCAGCTTGGGTGTGGGGACCCCAGAGACCCAGTACTTC

D gene: TRBD2
clone size: many
J gene: TRBJ2-1
V gene: TRBV10-3
CDR3 protein: CAITTRGGRSSYNEQFF
CDR3 DNA: TGTGCCATCACTACGCGGGGGGGACGGAGCTCCTACAATGAGCAGTTCTTC

D gene: .
clone size: .
J gene: TRBJ1-6
V gene: TRBV20-1
CDR3 protein: CSARLDLNSPLHF
CDR3 DNA: TGCAGTGCTAGACTGGACCTTAATTCACCCCTCCACTTT

D gene: .
clone size: .
J gene: TRBJ2-3
V gene: TRBV29-1
CDR3 protein: CSVVWNRDATDTQYF
CDR3 DNA: TGCAGCGTTGTTTGGAATCGGGATGCAACAGATACGCAGTATTTT

D gene: .
clone size: .
J gene: TRBJ1-5
V gene: TRBV5-4
CDR3 protein: CASSPGPLWPQHF
CDR3 DNA: TGTGCCAGCAGCCCCGGTCCCCTTTGGCCCCAGCATTTT

D gene: .
clone size: few
J gene: TRBJ1-5
V gene: TRBV5-6
CDR3 protein: CASSFGTRDQPQHF
CDR3 DNA: TGTGCCAGCAGCTTCGGGACCCGAGATCAGCCCCAGCATTTT

D gene: .
clone size: few
J gene: TRBJ2-2
V gene: TRBV10-3
CDR3 protein: CAMHQDPNTGELFF
CDR3 DNA: TGTGCCATGCATCAGGATCCGAACACCGGGGAGCTGTTTTTT